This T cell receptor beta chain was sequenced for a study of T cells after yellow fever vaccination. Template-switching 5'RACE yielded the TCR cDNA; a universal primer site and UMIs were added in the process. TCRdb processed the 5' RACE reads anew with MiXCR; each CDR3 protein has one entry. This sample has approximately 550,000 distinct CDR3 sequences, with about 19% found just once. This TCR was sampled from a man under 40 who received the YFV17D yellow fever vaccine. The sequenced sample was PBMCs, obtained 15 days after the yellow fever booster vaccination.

CDR3 in amino acids: CASSPGTTTYNEQFF. The CDR3 nucleotides read TGTGCCAGCAGCCCAGGGACTACGACCTACAATGAGCAGTTCTTC. The genes are TRBV7-9 and TRBJ2-1, with 7 bases lining up with TRBD2. J gave up 2 bases and V 5 bases, and 6 bases lay outside the gene matches. Germline CDR1 reads SEHNR; CDR2 reads FQNEAQ (reference sequence). The CDR3 contains 15 residues. The variable domain in full, completed from reference TRBV7-9 and TRBJ2-1, reads DTGVSQNPRHKITKRGQNVTFRCDPISEHNRLYWYRQTLGQGPEFLTYFQNEAQLEKSRLLSDRFSAERPKGSFSTLEIQRTEQGDSAMYLCASSPGTTTYNEQFFGPGTRLTVL.